The clone carrying this T cell receptor (beta chain) was recorded a few times. This record comes from a study of blood T cell repertoires in COVID-19. Turning to the study itself: Both acute and convalescent COVID-19 samples were obtained from the United States, Italy and Spain.

Unmatched junction bases numbered 12, after V lost 3 bases and J lost 4 bases. The CDR3 contains 16 residues. CDR1 and CDR2 (germline): SGHRS, YFSETQ. In the authors' methods: Counts of nucleated cells, estimated from reference gene primer amplification, were obtained. Profiled with immunoSEQ multiplex PCR; TCRdb holds only in-frame clones, not every one. The V and J calls and clone size come from that table; D and trimming were worked out from the DNA. Among fewer than 400,000 clones listed, approximately 86% were seen once. Sequenced sample: peripheral blood. The chain uses TRBV5-1 and TRBJ1-2; TRBD1 agrees at 7 bases. The receptor comes from a human donor in a cohort sampled during active COVID-19. The CDR3: CASSSDLTGQPYGYTF. The CDR3 DNA is TGCGCCAGCAGCTCGGACCTAACGGGACAGCCCTATGGCTACACCTTC.